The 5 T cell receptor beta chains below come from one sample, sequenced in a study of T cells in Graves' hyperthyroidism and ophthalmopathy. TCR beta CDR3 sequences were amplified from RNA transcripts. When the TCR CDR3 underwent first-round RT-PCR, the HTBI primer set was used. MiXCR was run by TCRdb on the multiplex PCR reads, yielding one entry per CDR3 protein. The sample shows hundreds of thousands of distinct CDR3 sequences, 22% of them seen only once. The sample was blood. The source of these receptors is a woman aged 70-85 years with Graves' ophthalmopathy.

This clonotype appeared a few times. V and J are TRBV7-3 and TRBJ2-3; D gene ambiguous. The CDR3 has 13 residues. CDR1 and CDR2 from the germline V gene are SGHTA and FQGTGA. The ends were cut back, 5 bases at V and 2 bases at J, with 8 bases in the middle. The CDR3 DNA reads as TGTGCCAGCAGCGAAGGTACCACAGATACGCAGTATTTT. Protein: CASSEGTTDTQYF. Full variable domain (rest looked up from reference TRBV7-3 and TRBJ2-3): GAGVSQTPSNKVTEKGKYVELRCDPISGHTALYWYRQSLGQGPEFLIYFQGTGAADDSGLPNDRFFAVRPEGSVSTLKIQRTERGDSAVYLCASSEGTTDTQYFGPGTRLTVL.

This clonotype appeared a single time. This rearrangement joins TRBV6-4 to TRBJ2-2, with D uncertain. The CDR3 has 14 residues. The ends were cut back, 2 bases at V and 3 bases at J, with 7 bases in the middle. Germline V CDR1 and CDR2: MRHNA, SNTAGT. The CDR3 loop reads CASSDRIDTGELFF. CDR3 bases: TGTGCCAGCAGTGACAGAATAGACACCGGGGAGCTGTTTTTT.

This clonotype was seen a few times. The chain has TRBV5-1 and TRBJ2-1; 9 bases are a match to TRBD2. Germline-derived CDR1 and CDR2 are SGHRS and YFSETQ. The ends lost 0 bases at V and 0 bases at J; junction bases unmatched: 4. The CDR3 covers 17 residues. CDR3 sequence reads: CASSLEGLAVSYNEQFF. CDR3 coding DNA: TGCGCCAGCAGCTTGGAGGGACTAGCCGTCTCCTACAATGAGCAGTTCTTC. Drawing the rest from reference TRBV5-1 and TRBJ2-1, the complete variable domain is KAGVTQTPRYLIKTRGQQVTLSCSPISGHRSVSWYQQTPGQGLQFLFEYFSETQRNKGNFPGRFSGRQFSNSRSEMNVSTLELGDSALYLCASSLEGLAVSYNEQFFGPGTRLTVL.

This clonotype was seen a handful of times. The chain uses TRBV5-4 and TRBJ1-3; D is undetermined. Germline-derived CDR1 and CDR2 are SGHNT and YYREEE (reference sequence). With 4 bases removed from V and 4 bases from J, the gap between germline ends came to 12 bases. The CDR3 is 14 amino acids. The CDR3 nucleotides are TGTGCCAGCAGCCTGGGTGAGGGAGGAAACACCATATATTTT. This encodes CASSLGEGGNTIYF.

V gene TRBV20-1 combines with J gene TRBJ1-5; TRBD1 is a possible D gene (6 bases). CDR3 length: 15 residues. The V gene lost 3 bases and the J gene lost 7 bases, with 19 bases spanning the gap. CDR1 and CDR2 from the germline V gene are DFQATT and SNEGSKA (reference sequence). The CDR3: CSASWGARGHQPQHF. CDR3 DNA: TGCAGTGCTAGTTGGGGGGCGCGGGGTCACCAGCCCCAGCATTTT.